A single sample is the source of the 22 T cell receptor beta chains below, sequenced in a study of memory CD4+ T cells and cytomegalovirus serostatus. The sort gate was single viable CD3+CD4+CD8-CD45RO+ cells for memory CD4+ T cells. Method: immunoSEQ multiplex PCR; TCRdb's copy keeps in-frame clones and lacks some. The table has 45,000 to 65,000 clones, 78% seen once. The material sequenced was memory CD4+ T cells from blood. The source of these receptors is an adult in good health and CMV-seronegative.

J is TRBJ2-3 and V is TRBV19; 10 bases fit TRBD2. The trim removed 0 bases at V and 3 bases at J, leaving 12 bases unmatched. From germline, CDR1 is LNHDA and CDR2 SQIVND (reference sequence). CDR3 length: 19 residues. CDR3 DNA: TGTGCCAGTAGTATAGATCGAAGCGGGGGGGCTGGAAGGACAGATACGCAGTATTTT. Translating it yields CASSIDRSGGAGRTDTQYF.

CDR3 sequence (DNA): TGTGCCAGCAGCTTGGAGCCGAATTCACCCCTCCACTTT. This translates into CASSLEPNSPLHF. V usage is TRBV5-6 and J usage is TRBJ1-6; D is ambiguous. V was trimmed by 0 bases and J by 7 bases, leaving 5 bases between them. The CDR3 is 13 amino acids. Germline CDR1 SGHDT, CDR2 YYEEEE.

V gene TRBV5-1 combines with J gene TRBJ2-1; D not resolved. The CDR3 extends over 13 amino acids. Germline V gene sequence: CDR1 SGHRS, CDR2 YFSETQ. Deletions cut 5 bases from V and 4 bases from J, with 10 bases between. The CDR3 DNA reads as TGCGCCAGCAGTCCGCTGGGTTACAATGAGCAGTTCTTC. Its translation is CASSPLGYNEQFF.

J is TRBJ1-1 and V is TRBV28; no clear D. Germline loops: CDR1 MDHEN, CDR2 SYDVKM. The V and J ends lost 1 base and 5 bases respectively, with 8 bases between them. This CDR3 comprises 13 residues. In DNA form, the CDR3 reads TGTGCCAGCAGTTTATTGGCAGGTACTGAAGCTTTCTTT. This gives the protein CASSLLAGTEAFF.

The J gene is TRBJ2-2, the V gene TRBV29-1; 9 nucleotides line up with TRBD1. Unmatched junction bases numbered 10, after V lost 7 bases and J lost 7 bases. This CDR3 contains 14 residues. Germline-derived CDR1 and CDR2 are SQVTM and ANQGSEA. The CDR3 DNA follows: TGCAGCGGAGGACAGGGGATTAACGGCGGGGAGCTGTTTTTT. Translating it yields CSGGQGINGGELFF.

The chain carries TRBV29-1 and TRBJ2-1; 11 nucleotides align to TRBD1. Germline V gives CDR1 SQVTM, CDR2 ANQGSEA. There are 14 residues in the CDR3. V lost 7 bases and J lost 8; bases outside the gene matches: 10. The CDR3 DNA is TGCAGCGCCCGACGGGGACAGGGGGTAGATGAGCAGTTCTTC. Its translation is CSARRGQGVDEQFF.

This chain connects TRBV5-6 to TRBJ1-6; D perhaps matches TRBD1 (5 bases). Germline CDR1 and CDR2: SGHDT and YYEEEE. Trimming removed 0 bases from V and 9 bases from J, with 7 bases in between. The CDR3 is made up of 13 amino acids. CDR3 sequence reads: CASSLGRGSPLHF. The CDR3 nucleotides read TGTGCCAGCAGCTTGGGGAGGGGTTCACCCCTCCACTTT.

The V and J genes are TRBV19 and TRBJ2-6; no reliable D call. Looked up from germline, CDR1 is LNHDA and CDR2 is SQIVND (reference sequence). V lost 4 bases, J lost 0 bases, and 7 bases lay in between. The CDR3 has 15 residues. CDR3 in amino acids: CASSTLSSGANVLTF. DNA for the CDR3: TGTGCCAGTAGTACCCTTTCCTCTGGGGCCAACGTCCTGACTTTC.

This clone appeared once. The chain has TRBV5-4 and TRBJ1-4; D is unresolved. Germline V CDR1 and CDR2: SGHNT, YYREEE (reference sequence). This CDR3 contains 14 residues. V was cut by 2 bases and J by 8 bases, with 13 bases left in between. As DNA, the CDR3 is TGTGCCAGCAGCTTTGCTCCGGTTGGAGAAAAACTGTTTTTT. The encoded protein is CASSFAPVGEKLFF.

This chain links TRBV28 with TRBJ2-7; possible D gene TRBD2, 6 bases. Germline CDR1 MDHEN, CDR2 SYDVKM. CDR3 length equals 16 residues. V was cut by 3 bases and J by 3 bases, with 18 bases left in between. The DNA for the CDR3 is TGTGCCAGCAGTTTCTCCGTTCCCGGGGGTTACTACGAGCAGTACTTC. Protein sequence: CASSFSVPGGYYEQYF.

This rearrangement joins TRBV6-1 to TRBJ1-2; D is unclear. Trimming removed 5 bases at V and 5 bases at J, with 18 bases between. The CDR3 has 15 amino acids. The germline V gene has CDR1 MNHNS and CDR2 SASEGT. Written as DNA, the CDR3 is TGTGCCAGCAGTCCTGGACTGACACCAGTGTATGGCTACACCTTC. This translates into CASSPGLTPVYGYTF.

This clone is categorized as medium-sized. V usage is TRBV11-3 and J usage is TRBJ1-1, with a tentative D call TRBD1 (5 bases). The germline V and J ends were trimmed by 3 bases and 2 bases, with 7 bases remaining between them. The CDR3 runs 13 residues. Germline V lookup: CDR1 SGHNT, CDR2 YENEEA. The CDR3 protein is CASSFQGNTEAFF. The CDR3 coding sequence is TGTGCCAGCAGCTTCCAGGGAAACACTGAAGCTTTCTTT.

A single count supports this clone. The J gene is TRBJ1-1, the V gene TRBV5-1, with D possibly being TRBD1 (5 bases). Germline assignment: CDR1 SGHRS and CDR2 YFSETQ. The CDR3 spans 12 residues. V lost 2 bases, J lost 10 bases, and 12 bases lay in between. The CDR3 nucleotides are TGCGCCAGCAGCTTTACGGGGGGGACAGCTTTCTTT. Translating gives CASSFTGGTAFF.

The chain is built from TRBV25-1 and TRBJ1-1; no definite D call. The V gene lost 6 bases and the J gene lost 0 bases, with 14 bases spanning the gap. CDR1 is MGHDK and CDR2 is SYGVNS in the germline V gene. This CDR3 has 15 residues. Here the CDR3 DNA reads TGTGCCAGCAGGGACTCCGGAGGGATGAACACTGAAGCTTTCTTT. This encodes CASRDSGGMNTEAFF.

The chain uses TRBV6-5 and TRBJ1-1; D might be TRBD1 (6 bases). V was shortened by 2 bases and J by 7 bases, with 11 bases between the two germline ends. The CDR3 is 13 residues long. Per germline, CDR1 MNHEY and CDR2 SVGAGI. The CDR3 DNA reads as TGTGCCAGCAGTTACGGTCAGGGGATTGAAGCTTTCTTT. This gives the protein CASSYGQGIEAFF.

V is TRBV5-1 and J is TRBJ2-7; D may match TRBD1 or TRBD2 (6 bases each). This CDR3 comprises 14 residues. V lost 0 bases and J 5 bases, leaving 12 bases between the germline ends. Germline CDR1 SGHRS, CDR2 YFSETQ. The CDR3 reads CASSLEKGGHEQYF. CDR3 coding DNA: TGCGCCAGCAGCTTGGAGAAGGGGGGCCACGAGCAGTACTTC.

The V and J genes are TRBV7-8 and TRBJ2-7; no clear D. V dropped 5 bases and J dropped 2 bases, with 19 bases sitting between them. Germline-derived CDR1 and CDR2 are SGHVS and FQNEAQ. The CDR3 is 16 amino acids. CDR3 amino acids: CASSAGFGDWTYEQYF. DNA for the CDR3: TGTGCCAGCAGCGCTGGATTCGGTGATTGGACCTACGAGCAGTACTTC.

V gene TRBV7-2 combines with J gene TRBJ2-1; 9 bases agree with TRBD2. The junction had 8 bases not matched to a gene; V was cut back by 1 base and J by 7 bases. The germline CDR1 and CDR2 sequences are SGHTA and FQGNSA. The CDR3 consists of 16 residues. The CDR3 nucleotides read TGTGCCAGCAGCTTAGTGCCGAGCGGGGGGTTGAATGAGCAGTTCTTC. It translates to CASSLVPSGGLNEQFF.

The chain's CDR3 is CAISESSPGVGQNEQYF. CDR3 DNA sequence: TGTGCCATCAGTGAGTCGAGCCCCGGGGTAGGACAGAACGAGCAGTACTTC. This sequence joins TRBV10-3 and TRBJ2-7, with D possibly being TRBD1 (6 bases). Germline V gene lookup returns CDR1 ENHRY and CDR2 SYGVKD. The germline V and J ends were trimmed by 0 bases and 5 bases, with 20 bases remaining between them. This CDR3 is 17 amino acids long.

This chain connects TRBV10-3 to TRBJ1-2; 8 bases are a match to TRBD1. The CDR3 sequence is 15 residues long. The ends lost 4 bases at V and 7 bases at J; junction bases unmatched: 11. Germline lookup yields CDR1 ENHRY and CDR2 SYGVKD. Here the CDR3 reads CAISVAGTGPVGYTF. CDR3 in DNA: TGTGCCATCAGTGTAGCCGGGACAGGACCGGTTGGCTACACCTTC.

Notes on this clone: Germline and junction disagree at one end, which may indicate a read error. The CDR3 DNA sequence: TGTGCCAGCAGTTTAGACAGGGGACCCTACGAGCAGTACTTC. Translating it yields CASSLDRGPYEQYF. This sequence joins TRBV7-6 and TRBJ2-7, with 8 bases aligning to TRBD1. Germline V gene sequence: CDR1 SGHVS, CDR2 FNYEAQ. This CDR3 has 14 amino acids.

The CDR3 protein is CASSGGGAADTQYF. The CDR3 DNA reads as TGCGCCAGCAGCGGAGGGGGGGCCGCAGATACGCAGTATTTT. The chain links TRBV5-1 to TRBJ2-3, with D tentatively TRBD2 (7 bases). This CDR3 region has 14 residues. Deletions cut 4 bases from V and 4 bases from J, with 13 bases between. Per germline, CDR1 SGHRS and CDR2 YFSETQ. Full variable domain (rest looked up from reference TRBV5-1 and TRBJ2-3): KAGVTQTPRYLIKTRGQQVTLSCSPISGHRSVSWYQQTPGQGLQFLFEYFSETQRNKGNFPGRFSGRQFSNSRSEMNVSTLELGDSALYLCASSGGGAADTQYFGPGTRLTVL.